Listed below are T cell receptor beta chains from one sample, sequenced in a study of CD8+ T cells in alopecia areata. The data were produced by immunoSEQ multiplex PCR, yet TCRdb's version contains in-frame clones alone and is incomplete. The sample has 65,000 to 100,000 clones, roughly 47% seen once. Sequencing input: NKG2D-high CD8+ T cells sorted from blood. Source of these receptors: a human donor with alopecia areata. CDR3s include the opening cysteine and the closing phenylalanine or tryptophan. Fields, in order: V gene, D gene, clone size, J gene, CDR3 protein, CDR3 DNA. The D gene is left open where the match is weak. Size is stated for part of the rows, as once, few or many counts, or as a class when the clone is expanded.

>TRBV4-1|TRBD1|-|TRBJ1-2
CASSQAQGAYGYTF
TGCGCCAGCAGCCAAGCACAGGGGGCGTATGGCTACACCTTC
>TRBV29-1|-|-|TRBJ2-2
CSAEARAYGELFF
TGCAGCGCCGAGGCTAGGGCTTACGGGGAGCTGTTTTTT
>TRBV27|-|-|TRBJ2-7
CASSPGSTYEQYF
TGTGCCAGCAGTCCCGGGTCCACCTACGAGCAGTACTTC
>TRBV6-5|-|-|TRBJ2-3
CASSYSWTDTQYF
TGTGCCAGCAGTTACTCTTGGACAGATACGCAGTATTTT
>TRBV9|-|once|TRBJ2-2
CASSVARASLAGELFF
TGTGCCAGCAGCGTAGCTCGGGCTAGCCTCGCCGGGGAGCTGTTTTTT
>TRBV29-1|-|-|TRBJ2-2
CSGGDRIRGELFF
TGCAGCGGGGGGGACCGAATACGCGGGGAGCTGTTTTTT
>TRBV29-1|-|-|TRBJ2-1
CSVEDRGGRQGSYNEQFF
TGCAGCGTTGAAGATCGGGGCGGCCGCCAGGGTTCCTACAATGAGCAGTTCTTC
>TRBV29-1|-|-|TRBJ1-1
CSVEDLRVLNTEAFF
TGCAGCGTTGAAGATCTGAGGGTATTGAACACTGAAGCTTTCTTT
>TRBV28|-|few|TRBJ2-3
CASNIPGPKGSQYF
TGTGCCAGCAATATTCCGGGCCCCAAGGGATCGCAGTATTTT
>TRBV11-2|-|few|TRBJ2-5
CASSLGFSHQETQYF
TGTGCCAGCAGCTTAGGTTTCAGCCACCAAGAGACCCAGTACTTC
>TRBV5-1|-|-|TRBJ2-7
CASSLEVSYEQYF
TGCGCCAGCAGCTTGGAAGTTTCCTACGAGCAGTACTTC
>TRBV28|-|-|TRBJ2-5
CASSPGLPTQYF
TGTGCCAGCAGTCCCGGGCTGCCGACCCAGTACTTC
>TRBV29-1|TRBD2|few|TRBJ2-3
CSDWGTSGADHTDTQYF
TGCAGCGACTGGGGGACTAGCGGGGCAGACCACACAGATACGCAGTATTTT
>TRBV14|TRBD1|-|TRBJ2-4
CASSRTGSNIQYF
TGTGCCAGCAGCCGGACAGGATCAAACATTCAGTACTTC
>TRBV6-6|-|-|TRBJ2-1
CASSSWTTSHNEQFF
TGTGCCAGCAGTTCCTGGACCACCAGCCACAATGAGCAGTTCTTC
>TRBV4-1|-|-|TRBJ2-5
CASSQRRKETQYF
TGCGCCAGCAGCCAGAGGCGGAAAGAGACCCAGTACTTC
>TRBV7-2|-|few|TRBJ2-1
CASSLVWLNEQFF
TGTGCCAGCAGCTTAGTTTGGTTGAATGAGCAGTTCTTC